These 13 T cell receptor beta chains originate from one sample sequenced in a study of blood T cells in healthy people across ages. Through a sample-barcoded 5' primer and a J-beta primer mix, a second PCR was run for roughly 6 to 12 cycles. MiXCR, run by TCRdb on the 5' RACE reads, gives a single entry per CDR3 protein. This sample has approximately 1.5 million distinct CDR3 sequences, with about 31% found just once. Sequencing was done on a sample of blood. The receptors originated from a woman under 40 in good health.

This chain connects TRBV18 to TRBJ2-1, with a weak D call TRBD2 (7 bases). V lost 3 bases, J lost 6 bases, and 15 bases lay in between. Per the germline V gene, CDR1 is KGHSH and CDR2 is LQKENI. This CDR3 has 15 amino acids. CDR3 nucleotides: TGTGCCAGCTCACCTAGTGCGGGGGCAGGCAATGAGCAGTTCTTC. It codes for CASSPSAGAGNEQFF. The full variable domain, completed using reference TRBV18 and TRBJ2-1, is NAGVMQNPRHLVRRRGQEARLRCSPMKGHSHVYWYRQLPEEGLKFMVYLQKENIIDESGMPKERFSAEFPKEGPSILRIQQVVRGDSAAYFCASSPSAGAGNEQFFGPGTRLTVL.

V gene TRBV5-1 combines with J gene TRBJ2-3, with 8 bases matching TRBD2. Germline V lookup: CDR1 SGHRS, CDR2 YFSETQ. J lost 2 bases, V lost 3 bases, and 11 bases had no gene match. The CDR3 spans 17 residues. As DNA, the CDR3 is TGCGCCAGCAGCTCTCCGACTAGCGAGTACCCCACAGATACGCAGTATTTT. It specifies CASSSPTSEYPTDTQYF. The whole variable domain, filled in from reference TRBV5-1 and TRBJ2-3, reads KAGVTQTPRYLIKTRGQQVTLSCSPISGHRSVSWYQQTPGQGLQFLFEYFSETQRNKGNFPGRFSGRQFSNSRSEMNVSTLELGDSALYLCASSSPTSEYPTDTQYFGPGTRLTVL.

There are a few counts of this clonotype. The V gene is TRBV7-8, the J gene TRBJ2-7, with a tentative D call TRBD1 (6 bases). The ends were cut back, 3 bases at V and 0 bases at J, with 9 bases in the middle. From germline, CDR1 is SGHVS and CDR2 FQNEAQ. This CDR3 is built from 14 residues. CDR3 bases: TGTGCCAGCAGCTTCGTGGGGGCCTCCTACGAGCAGTACTTC. Protein product: CASSFVGASYEQYF.

This chain connects TRBV5-6 to TRBJ2-6; 9 nucleotides match TRBD2. CDR3 length: 17 residues. Germline trimming cut 0 bases from V and 4 bases from J; bases unmatched to any gene: 5. CDR1 SGHDT and CDR2 YYEEEE come from the germline V gene. CDR3 nucleotides: TGTGCCAGCAGCTTGGCCCGACTAGCGGAAGGGGCCAACGTCCTGACTTTC. Its translation: CASSLARLAEGANVLTF.

The chain couples TRBV30 to TRBJ2-5; a possible D gene is TRBD2 (8 bases). V lost 0 bases and J 7 bases, leaving 18 bases between the germline ends. The length of the CDR3 is 15 residues. CDR1 is GTSNPN and CDR2 is SVGIG in the germline V gene (reference sequence). CDR3 amino acids: CAWSVRGGWTGTQYF. The CDR3 DNA sequence: TGTGCCTGGAGTGTACGGGGGGGGTGGACAGGGACCCAGTACTTC.

This clonotype was seen a handful of times. The chain recombines TRBV3-1 with TRBJ1-2, with TRBD1 matching over 7 bases. The germline V gene encodes CDR1 LGHDT and CDR2 YNNKEL (reference sequence). Losses at the gene ends were 4 bases for V and 2 bases for J; bases not matched to a gene: 7. CDR3 length equals 15 residues. The CDR3 is CASSRRDRRNYGYTF. DNA of the CDR3: TGTGCCAGCAGCCGAAGGGACAGAAGAAACTATGGCTACACCTTC.

This chain connects TRBV5-1 to TRBJ2-4, with TRBD2 identical over 8 bases. J lost 13 bases, V lost 8 bases, and 8 bases had no gene match. The germline gives CDR1 SGHRS, CDR2 YFSETQ. CDR3 length: 11 amino acids. CDR3 DNA: TGCGCCAGTGGGACTAGTGGAGGGCAGTACTTC. Its translation: CASGTSGGQYF.

V and J are TRBV27 and TRBJ1-2, with D uncertain. The germline V gene encodes CDR1 MNHEY and CDR2 SMNVEV (reference sequence). V was trimmed by 8 bases and J by 10 bases, leaving 14 bases between them. CDR3 size: 11 residues. The DNA of the CDR3 is TGTGCCAGCGGCCGAGGGTCCGACTACACCTTC. Translating gives CASGRGSDYTF.

This clonotype was seen more than once but under ten times. The rearrangement joins TRBV4-1 to TRBJ2-1, with D possibly being TRBD2 (6 bases). The CDR3 contains 17 residues. V was trimmed by 3 bases and J by 6 bases, leaving 21 bases between them. CDR1 is MGHRA and CDR2 is YSYEKL in the germline V gene. CDR3 in amino acids: CASSHPGGLPSSNEQFF. Written as DNA, the CDR3 is TGCGCCAGCAGCCATCCCGGGGGACTCCCCTCGAGCAATGAGCAGTTCTTC.

The genes are TRBV3-1 and TRBJ2-1, with D hard to call. CDR1 LGHDT and CDR2 YNNKEL come from the germline V gene (reference sequence). This CDR3 is 15 amino acids long. V lost 0 bases and J 7 bases, leaving 13 bases between the germline ends. The CDR3 sequence is CASSQDRFPGNEQFF. The CDR3 bases are TGTGCCAGCAGCCAAGACAGGTTCCCTGGGAATGAGCAGTTCTTC.

The V gene is TRBV10-3, the J gene TRBJ1-5; D may be TRBD1 (5 bases). CDR3 length: 14 residues. The ends were cut back, 7 bases at V and 4 bases at J, with 14 bases in the middle. Germline V lookup: CDR1 ENHRY, CDR2 SYGVKD. Here the CDR3 reads CAITDRDENQPQHF. The CDR3 region has the DNA TGTGCCATCACCGACCGGGACGAAAATCAGCCCCAGCATTTT.

This clonotype was seen a few times. The genes are TRBV3-1 and TRBJ2-7; D is unresolved. V lost 3 bases and J lost 0, with 6 bases in between. Germline V lookup: CDR1 LGHDT, CDR2 YNNKEL (reference sequence). The CDR3 covers 13 residues. DNA for the CDR3: TGTGCCAGCAGCCAGCAGACCTCCTACGAGCAGTACTTC. Amino acids: CASSQQTSYEQYF.

Concerning this clonotype itself: One junction end disagrees with the germline gene, perhaps due to a read error. The V gene is TRBV5-5, the J gene TRBJ2-3, with D uncertain. Per germline, CDR1 SGHKS and CDR2 YYEKEE (reference sequence). CDR3 length: 14 residues. The CDR3 protein is CAGSFDSITDTQYF. The CDR3 DNA reads as TGTGCCGGCAGCTTTGACTCCATCACAGATACGCAGTATTTT.